This T cell receptor (beta chain) comes out of a study of identical twins. Whole-study results and caveats: Alpha sequences that were out-of-frame and twin-shared showed an excess of low generation probability.

Trimming pared 0 bases from V and 4 bases from J, leaving 14 bases between. Germline lookup yields CDR1 LGHNA and CDR2 YSLEER. The CDR3 extends over 16 amino acids. There were only healthy Caucasians among the donors. On this clonotype: Its antigen remains unidentified.

TCRdb passed the 5' RACE reads through MiXCR, listing each CDR3 protein once. In the table there are approximately 260,000 distinct CDR3 sequences, about 8.9% of which are singletons. The sample also formed part of further work on yellow fever vaccine responses in identical twins.

This chain links TRBV4-3 with TRBJ2-3, with D possibly being TRBD1 (5 bases). This TCR derives from a woman aged 18-30 years in good health. The sample consisted of CD8+ T cells sorted from blood. The CDR3 sequence: CASSQDSRVLADTQYF. The DNA of the CDR3 is TGCGCCAGCAGCCAAGACTCCAGGGTCTTGGCAGATACGCAGTATTTT.